The T cell receptor beta chain under discussion was sequenced for a study of blood T cells in healthy people across ages. Findings of the study overall: The authors considered diversity estimates from one million T cells to be underestimates. Per-million-T-cell TCR beta diversity fell roughly linearly with age.

Comment on this clonotype: The antigen is not known.

A second PCR, run for about 7 to 11 cycles, used a sample-barcoded 5' primer plus a J-beta primer mix. Sequencing of every sample gave 3 million or more CDR3-containing paired-end reads. TCRdb processed the 5' RACE reads anew with MiXCR; each CDR3 protein has one entry. The table has 1.5 million to 2 million distinct CDR3 sequences, approximately 40% seen once. The CDR3 loop spans 15 amino acids. V dropped 6 bases and J dropped 4 bases, with 17 bases sitting between them. Germline CDR1 and CDR2: LGHDT and YNNKEL (reference sequence). The sample comprised blood. The TCR originated in a human donor in good health. The chain links TRBV3-1 to TRBJ2-3; D is unclear. CDR3 residues: CASRELLNAADTQYF. The CDR3 bases are TGTGCCAGCAGAGAGCTCTTGAACGCCGCAGATACGCAGTATTTT.